The T cell receptor (beta chain) under discussion was sequenced for a study of T cell responses to AZD1222 COVID-19 vaccine. The overall study: Pooled in the analysis were second doses at about 4 or about 12 weeks. Study-wide points: There were mostly white British donors and more females than males, and clonal diversity was possibly underestimated. Within unmutated variant regions lay the reported targets of nearly half of spike-specific TCRs.

Remarks on this clone: The antigen is unknown.

CDR1 is LNHDA and CDR2 is SQIVND in the germline V gene (reference sequence). CDR3 length: 18 amino acids. The germline V and J ends were trimmed by 4 bases and 0 bases, with 19 bases remaining between them. Profiled with immunoSEQ multiplex PCR; TCRdb holds only in-frame clones, not every one. Of 100,000 or so clones listed, 86% are singletons. This chain uses TRBV19 with TRBJ2-1; D ambiguous. The origin of this receptor is an adult in good health. The source material was peripheral blood, sampled on day 0 of AZD1222 vaccination. CDR3 bases: TGTGCCAGTAGTAGGTGGCAGGCGTCGCCTAACTCCTACAATGAGCAGTTCTTC. The encoded protein is CASSRWQASPNSYNEQFF.